This T cell receptor (beta chain) is from a study of cytomegalovirus exposure and HLA in healthy donors (dated by TCRdb to about 2017). Study-level background: According to an earlier analysis of around 600 of the donors, some 170 million T cells yielded 90 million to 130 million unique TCR beta sequences and approximately 300 Gb of sequence data. Roughly 300 gigabases of sequencing data and 70 million to 100 million unique TCR sequences were included in an early release covering roughly 600 HLA-typed donors. Of the roughly 420 genotyped donors, 65% to 90% were placed in the genetic ancestry cluster associated with self-reported Caucasian donors. The aim of the study was to test whether cataloging public T cell receptors could identify signatures of past pathogen exposure. The study used immunosequencing to profile the T cell repertoires of 600 to 850 subjects and linked those repertoires to cytomegalovirus serostatus. Besides the first cohort of 550 to 750 subjects, a separate validation cohort made up of 90 to 150 different subjects was used. To predict cytomegalovirus infection status, the study brought together high-throughput TCR immunosequencing, statistical association of individual TCRs with disease status, and machine learning. A later analysis re-examined previously published TCR beta repertoires from 600 to 700 donors and added high-resolution HLA genotyping to investigate patterns of TCR occurrence. The later analysis used no new phenotypic data to find candidate immune exposures, relying instead on TCR beta sequences and their occurrence across donors. An earlier analysis of 587 of the donors used high-throughput TCR beta sequencing to judge whether each TCR beta V gene segment behaved as functional or pseudogenic. Donor age, sex, ethnicity and CMV serostatus were compiled together with the repertoire data. A later genetic analysis took genome-wide SNP genotypes for about 55% of the 666 donors and used that subset as a discovery cohort. All discovery cohort repertoires had been generated using a single sequencing platform. Both class I and class II loci were covered by HLA typing, at four-digit resolution. The number of donors typed differed by locus, with roughly 629-640 for A, B, C, DRB1 and DQB1, around 500 for DQA1, about 610 for DPA1, and over 400 for DPB1. Because of strong linkage in the cohort, four to six DR-DQ haplotypes were treated as single units for association and clustering. Among 398 genotyped donors of the cohort, an average of roughly 230,000 unique TCR beta nucleotide sequences was sequenced per donor, of which roughly 17% were non-productive. What the study reported, not specific to this receptor: In a later analysis, HLA-associated TCR beta chains showed more clonal expansion and lower generation probabilities than non-associated chains that were equally common. In this cohort, only TCR beta chains were sequenced, and detectable features were limited by the absence of alpha or paired-chain data. When HLA alleles, especially DR and DQ, strongly co-occurred, TCR associations were difficult to assign to individual alleles. The earlier analysis of a few hundred of the donors excluded approximately 15 rarely observed V segments, including chromosome 9 orphons, because counts were too low. A cluster of highly shared sequence variants was judged likely to represent a technical artifact of the sequencing pipeline. According to a later genetic analysis, donors in an Asian-associated ancestry cluster had fewer N-insertions in productive TCRs than the approximately 700-donor mean. A later genetic analysis associated a missense DCLRE1C variant with V-gene and J-gene trimming of TCR beta chains, and an independent cohort replicated the association. Roughly uniform sequencing depth across donors was assumed in presence/absence analyses, although this assumption may not hold. A later analysis reported that several top co-occurrence clusters appeared linked to parvovirus B19, influenza, CMV and Epstein-Barr virus. The authors suggested that the approach could potentially be generalized to other disease states and immunological phenotypes. A later analysis found that TCR association rates varied across HLA loci, with DRB1 alleles showing the most associated TCRs and HLA-C alleles the fewest. An earlier analysis of around 500 of the donors showed that most TCR beta V segments appeared in productive rearrangements either about 87% or about 30% of the time, which broadly matched IMGT annotations. The 87-base-pair reads could not distinguish some IMGT-functional V segments, including TRBV6-2 and TRBV6-3, so those segments were excluded. A further reported finding was that TCR beta sequences accurately predicted the HLA-A and HLA-B alleles for most subjects in the first cohort. A few of the identified cytomegalovirus-associated TCR beta chains were confirmed in vitro to be specific for cytomegalovirus antigens. In a later analysis, most CMV-associated TCR beta chains were found to appear HLA-restricted, with HLA associations seemingly driven largely by CMV exposure. The classifier was reported to diagnose cytomegalovirus status with high specificity and sensitivity in both the original and validation cohorts. Specific HLA alleles were associated with roughly 16,000 TCR beta sequences at a false discovery rate of 0.05 in a later analysis. Linkage disequilibrium might explain the correlated functional status among segregating V segments, but an unknown experimental factor could not be ruled out. Most TCR sequences were seen in very few donors, while some public TCRs were found in many individuals. A total of 150 to 200 TCR beta chains were listed by the study as associated with cytomegalovirus. CMV serostatus was the only immune exposure information available for the cohort. Because HLA typing was missing for some donors at each locus, association tests included only the typed subset.

This clone was counted between two and nine times. Its antigen remains undetermined. Base qualities are missing; no much larger clone stands one base away. The cohort comprised some 700 healthy bone marrow donors. At the time of sampling, all cohort members were nominally healthy, though unrecorded immune exposures were likely present. The donor tested CMV seropositive and was one of the 289 seropositive cohort members. A peripheral blood sample was collected from each donor, and TCR beta sequencing was performed on peripheral blood mononuclear cells. The Qiagen DNeasy Blood Extraction Kit was used to extract genomic DNA from the blood cell samples. The junction shows trimming of 7 bases on V and 5 bases on J, and the gene matches do not reach 4 bases of it. The germline V gene encodes CDR1 SQVTM and CDR2 ANQGSEA. CDR3 length: 12 amino acids, cysteine to phenylalanine. Only the CDR3 DNA stays, 36 bases, in frame from base 1.

The library was produced with the immunoSEQ multiplex PCR assay. For the multiplex PCR, a mixture combining 60 forward primers for TCR Vbeta segments and 13 reverse primers for TCR Jbeta segments was used. The CDR3 region of rearranged TCR beta genes was amplified from genomic DNA by a multiplex PCR assay. The Illumina HiSeq System was used to sequence the amplified TCR beta libraries as 87-base-pair reads. Regarding the original processing steps: A later analysis counted about 80 million unique TCR beta chains across the 700 or so repertoires, and 10 million to 11 million of these chains were shared by at least two donors. A nearest-neighbor algorithm error-corrected the raw reads and collapsed the reads into unique sequences, merging closely related sequences to remove PCR and sequencing errors. Alignment of CDR3 sequences to IMGT reference sequences was used to assign V, D and J gene segments. For a sequence to be retained, at least a six-nucleotide match to both a V gene segment and a J gene segment was required. Rearrangements were called productive when the CDR3 lacked stop codons and stayed in frame with V and J; all others were non-productive. CDR3 was defined by IMGT convention, running from the second conserved V-encoded cysteine to the conserved J-encoded phenylalanine. The earlier analysis of some 580 of the donors excluded any sequence lacking an unambiguous match to a single V gene segment. In an earlier analysis of 587 of the donors, a V segment was called functional when productive rearrangements were above 56.7%, and segregating when the standard deviation between donors exceeded 5%. To diagnose cytomegalovirus status from the catalog of TCR beta chain sequences, a statistical classification framework was built. V and J gene assignment, in a later analysis, came from comparing TCR nucleotide sequences with IMGT/GENE-DB human TR gene sequences. A later analysis assigned CDR3 sequences and most-parsimonious VDJ recombination scenarios with the TCRdist pipeline. A later analysis defined each TCR beta chain by its CDR3 amino acid sequence plus V-gene family, and excluded reads lacking a unique V-gene family. A later analysis removed several hundred highly shared, low-generation-probability nucleotide sequences to deal with suspected cross-contamination and a sequencing artifact. In a later analysis, a clonal expansion index for each public chain was calculated from normalized within-repertoire ranks of inferred template counts. In a later analysis, generation probabilities were computed with a VDJ recombination model fitted to out-of-frame rearrangements, and the resulting probabilities were checked against IGoR. In a later analysis, TCR-TCR, TCR-HLA and TCR-CMV co-occurrence was scored with hypergeometric tests, and a repertoire-size bias correction was applied to TCR pairs. In a later analysis, false discovery rates were estimated by permuting HLA or CMV assignments 20 times. In a later analysis, co-occurring TCRs were grouped with DBSCAN, and TCRdist sequence similarity was added when clustering was performed within HLA-allele-positive subsets. Repertoires with fewer than 30,000 or more than 120,000 public chains were left out of co-occurrence clustering, as were a handful of repertoires with anomalous nucleotide sharing. Imported from immuneACCESS, the table was reduced by TCRdb to in-frame sequences with V and J called. These copies leave out some clones; in studies compared against another copy, an unresolved V gene accounts for under half, and the cause of the remainder is not known. From that table come the V and J calls and clone size; the DNA was used to work out D and trimming. The sample data list some 74,000 clones, and 65% to 70% of these were observed just once. The top ten clones comprise less than 25% of the sample.

The origin of this receptor is a man in his forties in good health and CMV-seropositive. Sequences were obtained from PBMCs. The chain uses TRBV29-1 and TRBJ2-2; TRBD1 agrees with 7 junctional bases. DNA sequence: TGCAGCGCAAGACAGGGAACCGGGGAGCTGTTTTTT. Its protein is CSARQGTGELFF.